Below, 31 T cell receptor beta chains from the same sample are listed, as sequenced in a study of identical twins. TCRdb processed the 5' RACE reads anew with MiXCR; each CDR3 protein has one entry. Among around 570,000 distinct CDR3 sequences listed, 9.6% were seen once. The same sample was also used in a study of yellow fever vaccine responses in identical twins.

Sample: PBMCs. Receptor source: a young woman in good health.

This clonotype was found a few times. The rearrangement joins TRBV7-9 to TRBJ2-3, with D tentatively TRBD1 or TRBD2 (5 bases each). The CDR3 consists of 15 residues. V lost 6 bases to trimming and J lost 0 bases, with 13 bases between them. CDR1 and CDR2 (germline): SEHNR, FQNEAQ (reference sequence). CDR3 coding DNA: TGTGCCAGCAGAGGGGTCAGGACTAGCACAGATACGCAGTATTTT. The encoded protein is CASRGVRTSTDTQYF.

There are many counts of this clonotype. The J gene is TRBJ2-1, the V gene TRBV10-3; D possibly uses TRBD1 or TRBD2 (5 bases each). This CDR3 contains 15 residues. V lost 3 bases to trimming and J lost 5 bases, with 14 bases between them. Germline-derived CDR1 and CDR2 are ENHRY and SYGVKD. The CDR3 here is CAISESGTFHNEQFF. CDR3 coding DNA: TGTGCCATCAGTGAATCCGGGACGTTCCACAATGAGCAGTTCTTC.

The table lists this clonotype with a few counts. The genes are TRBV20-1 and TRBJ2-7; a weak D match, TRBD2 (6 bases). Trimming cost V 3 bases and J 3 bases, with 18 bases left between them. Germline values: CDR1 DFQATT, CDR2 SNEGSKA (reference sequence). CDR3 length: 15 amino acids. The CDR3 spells CSASLVLGRGYEQYF. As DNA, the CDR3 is TGCAGTGCTAGTTTGGTTTTGGGGCGGGGCTACGAGCAGTACTTC.

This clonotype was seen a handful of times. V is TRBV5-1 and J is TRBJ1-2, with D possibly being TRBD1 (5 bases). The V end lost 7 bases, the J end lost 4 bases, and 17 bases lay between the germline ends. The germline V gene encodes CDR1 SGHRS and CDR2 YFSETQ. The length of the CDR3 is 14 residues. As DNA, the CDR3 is TGCGCCAGCGGAACAGGAGAGGGGCTCTATGGCTACACCTTC. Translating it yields CASGTGEGLYGYTF.

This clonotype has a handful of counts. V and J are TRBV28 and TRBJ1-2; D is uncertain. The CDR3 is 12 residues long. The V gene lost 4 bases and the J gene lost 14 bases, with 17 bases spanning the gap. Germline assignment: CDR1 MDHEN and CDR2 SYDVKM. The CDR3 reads CASSSLLGPRTF. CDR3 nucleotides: TGTGCCAGCAGTTCTTTACTAGGTCCAAGGACCTTC.

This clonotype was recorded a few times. In DNA form, the CDR3 reads TGTGCCAGCAGTCCGAAGACAGGGGGCGGAAAAGAGACCCAGTACTTC. It translates to CASSPKTGGGKETQYF. The chain uses TRBV6-1 and TRBJ2-5; 10 bases line up with TRBD1. The germline CDR1 and CDR2 sequences are MNHNS and SASEGT. The CDR3 covers 16 residues. The V gene end was trimmed by 5 bases and the J gene end by 3 bases; junction bases not matched to a gene: 9.

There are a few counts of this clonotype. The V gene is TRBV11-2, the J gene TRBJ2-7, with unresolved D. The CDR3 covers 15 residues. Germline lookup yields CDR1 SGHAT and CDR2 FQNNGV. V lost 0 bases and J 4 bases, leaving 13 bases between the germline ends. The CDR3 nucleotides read TGTGCCAGCAGCTTAGACGGTCAGCCGACATACGAGCAGTACTTC. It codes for CASSLDGQPTYEQYF.

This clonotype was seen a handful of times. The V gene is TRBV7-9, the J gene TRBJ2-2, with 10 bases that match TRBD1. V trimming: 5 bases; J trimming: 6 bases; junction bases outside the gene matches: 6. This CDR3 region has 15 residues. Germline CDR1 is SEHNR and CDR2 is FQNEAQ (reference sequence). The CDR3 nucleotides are TGTGCCAGCAGCCTCCGACAGGGGGCTGCCGGGGAGCTGTTTTTT. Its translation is CASSLRQGAAGELFF. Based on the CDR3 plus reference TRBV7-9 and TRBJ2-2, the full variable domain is DTGVSQNPRHKITKRGQNVTFRCDPISEHNRLYWYRQTLGQGPEFLTYFQNEAQLEKSRLLSDRFSAERPKGSFSTLEIQRTEQGDSAMYLCASSLRQGAAGELFFGEGSRLTVL.

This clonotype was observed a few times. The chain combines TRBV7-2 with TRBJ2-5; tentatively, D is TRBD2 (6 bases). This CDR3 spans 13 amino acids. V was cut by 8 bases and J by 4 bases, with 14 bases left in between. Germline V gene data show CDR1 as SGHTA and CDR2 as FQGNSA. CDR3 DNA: TGTGCCAGCGCTCTCGGGAGCGCAGAGACCCAGTACTTC. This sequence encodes CASALGSAETQYF.

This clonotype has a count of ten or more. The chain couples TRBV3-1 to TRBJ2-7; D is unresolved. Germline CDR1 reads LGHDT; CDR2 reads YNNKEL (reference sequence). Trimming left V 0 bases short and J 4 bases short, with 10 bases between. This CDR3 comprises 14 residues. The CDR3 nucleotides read TGTGCCAGCAGCCAAGAATCCAGGCAGTACGAGCAGTACTTC. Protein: CASSQESRQYEQYF.

CDR3 region: CASSPDRVITGELFF. The CDR3 DNA follows: TGTGCCAGCAGCCCCGACAGGGTAATCACCGGGGAGCTGTTTTTT. The chain joins TRBV7-2 to TRBJ2-2, with 7 bases matching TRBD1. The CDR3 has 15 residues. Unmatched junction bases numbered 7, after V lost 5 bases and J lost 4 bases. Germline values: CDR1 SGHTA, CDR2 FQGNSA.

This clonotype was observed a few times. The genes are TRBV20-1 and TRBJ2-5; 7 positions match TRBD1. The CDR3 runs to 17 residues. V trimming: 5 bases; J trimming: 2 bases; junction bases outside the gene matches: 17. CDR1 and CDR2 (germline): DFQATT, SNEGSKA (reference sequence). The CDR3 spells CSAHHYTRDRKQETQYF. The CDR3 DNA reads TGCAGTGCTCACCATTATACCCGGGACAGAAAACAAGAGACCCAGTACTTC.

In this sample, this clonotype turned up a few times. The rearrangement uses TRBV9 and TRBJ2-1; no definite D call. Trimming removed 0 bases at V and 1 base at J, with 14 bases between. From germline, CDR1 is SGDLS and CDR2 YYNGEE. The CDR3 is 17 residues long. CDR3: CASSVATGSGSYNEQFF. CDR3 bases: TGTGCCAGCAGCGTAGCTACGGGTAGTGGATCCTACAATGAGCAGTTCTTC.

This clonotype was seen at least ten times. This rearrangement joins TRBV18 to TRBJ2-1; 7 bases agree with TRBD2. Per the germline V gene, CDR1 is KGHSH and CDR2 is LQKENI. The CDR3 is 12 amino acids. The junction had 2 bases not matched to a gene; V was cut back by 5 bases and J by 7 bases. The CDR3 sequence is CASSSGANEQFF. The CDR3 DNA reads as TGTGCCAGCTCAAGCGGGGCTAATGAGCAGTTCTTC.

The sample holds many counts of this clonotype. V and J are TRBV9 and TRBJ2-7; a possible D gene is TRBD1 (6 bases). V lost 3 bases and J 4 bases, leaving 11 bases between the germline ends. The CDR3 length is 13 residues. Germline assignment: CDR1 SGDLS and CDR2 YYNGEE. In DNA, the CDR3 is TGTGCCAGCAGCGCCGAACAGGGATACGAGCAGTACTTC. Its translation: CASSAEQGYEQYF. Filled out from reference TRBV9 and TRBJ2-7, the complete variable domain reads DSGVTQTPKHLITATGQRVTLRCSPRSGDLSVYWYQQSLDQGLQFLIQYYNGEERAKGNILERFSAQQFPDLHSELNLSSLELGDSALYFCASSAEQGYEQYFGPGTRLTVT.

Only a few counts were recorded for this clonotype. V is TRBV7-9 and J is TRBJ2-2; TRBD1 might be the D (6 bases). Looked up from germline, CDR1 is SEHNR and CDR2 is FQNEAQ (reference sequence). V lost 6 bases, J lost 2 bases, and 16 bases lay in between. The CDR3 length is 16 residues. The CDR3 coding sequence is TGTGCCAGCAGTTCCCCCGGGACACCAAACACCGGGGAGCTGTTTTTT. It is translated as CASSSPGTPNTGELFF.

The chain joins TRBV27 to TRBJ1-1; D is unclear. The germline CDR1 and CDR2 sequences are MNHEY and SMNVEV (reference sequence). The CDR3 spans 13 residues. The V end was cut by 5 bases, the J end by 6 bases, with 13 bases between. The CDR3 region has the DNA TGTGCCAGCAGTCTCACGTCGAGTTCTGAAGCTTTCTTT. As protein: CASSLTSSSEAFF.

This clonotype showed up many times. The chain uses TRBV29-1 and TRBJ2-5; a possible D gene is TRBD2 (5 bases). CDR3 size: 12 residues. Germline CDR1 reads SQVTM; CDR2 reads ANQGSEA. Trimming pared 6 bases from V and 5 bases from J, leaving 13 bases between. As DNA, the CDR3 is TGCAGCGTCCGCGACGGGATGGAGACCCAGTACTTC. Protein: CSVRDGMETQYF. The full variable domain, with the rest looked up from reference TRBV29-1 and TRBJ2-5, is SAVISQKPSRDICQRGTSLTIQCQVDSQVTMMFWYRQQPGQSLTLIATANQGSEATYESGFVIDKFPISRPNLTFSTLTVSNMSPEDSSIYLCSVRDGMETQYFGPGTRLLVL.

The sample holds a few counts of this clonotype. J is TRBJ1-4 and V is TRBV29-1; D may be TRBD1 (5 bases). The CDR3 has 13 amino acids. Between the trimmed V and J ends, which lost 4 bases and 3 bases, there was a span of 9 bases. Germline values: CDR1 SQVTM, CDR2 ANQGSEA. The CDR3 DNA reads TGCAGCGTTGTAAGACAGCCTAATGAAAAACTGTTTTTT. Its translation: CSVVRQPNEKLFF.

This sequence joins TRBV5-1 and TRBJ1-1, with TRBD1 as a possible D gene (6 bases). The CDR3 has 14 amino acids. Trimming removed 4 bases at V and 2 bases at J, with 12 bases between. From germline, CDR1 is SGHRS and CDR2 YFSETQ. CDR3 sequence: CASSSGTTNTEAFF. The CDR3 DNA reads TGCGCCAGCAGCAGCGGGACAACTAACACTGAAGCTTTCTTT.

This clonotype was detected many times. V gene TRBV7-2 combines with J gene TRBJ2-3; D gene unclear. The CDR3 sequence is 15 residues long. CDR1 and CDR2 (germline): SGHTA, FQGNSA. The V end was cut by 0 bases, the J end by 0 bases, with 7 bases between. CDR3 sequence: CASSLAGRSTDTQYF. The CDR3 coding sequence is TGTGCCAGCAGCTTAGCGGGCAGGAGCACAGATACGCAGTATTTT.

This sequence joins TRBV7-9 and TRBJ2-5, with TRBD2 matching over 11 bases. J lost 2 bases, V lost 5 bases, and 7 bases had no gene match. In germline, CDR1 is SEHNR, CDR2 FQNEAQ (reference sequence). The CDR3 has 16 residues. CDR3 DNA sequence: TGTGCCAGCAGCCCGTGGGTAGCGGGGGGGCAAGAGACCCAGTACTTC. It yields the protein CASSPWVAGGQETQYF.

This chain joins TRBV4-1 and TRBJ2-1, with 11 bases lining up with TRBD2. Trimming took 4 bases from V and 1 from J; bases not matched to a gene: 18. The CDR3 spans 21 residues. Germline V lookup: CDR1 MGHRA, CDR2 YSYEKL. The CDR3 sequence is CASSRYRVSRLAGRSYNEQFF. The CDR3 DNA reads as TGCGCCAGCAGCCGGTACAGGGTTAGCAGACTAGCGGGAAGGTCCTACAATGAGCAGTTCTTC.

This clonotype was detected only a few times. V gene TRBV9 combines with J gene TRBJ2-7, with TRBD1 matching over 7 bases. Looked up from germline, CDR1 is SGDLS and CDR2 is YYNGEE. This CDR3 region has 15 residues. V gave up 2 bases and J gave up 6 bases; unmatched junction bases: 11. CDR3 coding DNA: TGTGCCAGCAGCGTCCTACAGGGGTTCAGCGGCGAGCAGTACTTC. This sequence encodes CASSVLQGFSGEQYF.

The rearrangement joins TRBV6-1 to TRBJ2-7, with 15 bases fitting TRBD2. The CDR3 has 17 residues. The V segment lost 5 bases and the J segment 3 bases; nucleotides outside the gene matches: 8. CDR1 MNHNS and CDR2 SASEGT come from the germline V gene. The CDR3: CASSPFGLAGGNYEQYF. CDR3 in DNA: TGTGCCAGCAGTCCTTTTGGACTAGCGGGGGGGAACTACGAGCAGTACTTC.

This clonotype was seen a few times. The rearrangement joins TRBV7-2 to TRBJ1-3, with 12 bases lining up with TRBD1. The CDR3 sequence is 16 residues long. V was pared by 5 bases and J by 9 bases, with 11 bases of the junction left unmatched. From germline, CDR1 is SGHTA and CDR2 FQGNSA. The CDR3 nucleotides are TGTGCCAGCAGCCGCCCGGGGGGACAGGGGGCGGCCACCATATATTTT. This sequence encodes CASSRPGGQGAATIYF.

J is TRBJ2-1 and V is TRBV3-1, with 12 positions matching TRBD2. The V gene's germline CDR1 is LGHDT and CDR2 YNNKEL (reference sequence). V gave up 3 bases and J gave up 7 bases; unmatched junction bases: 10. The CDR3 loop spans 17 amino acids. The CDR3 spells CASSQVALAGGQNEQFF. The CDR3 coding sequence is TGTGCCAGCAGCCAGGTGGCACTAGCGGGGGGCCAAAATGAGCAGTTCTTC.

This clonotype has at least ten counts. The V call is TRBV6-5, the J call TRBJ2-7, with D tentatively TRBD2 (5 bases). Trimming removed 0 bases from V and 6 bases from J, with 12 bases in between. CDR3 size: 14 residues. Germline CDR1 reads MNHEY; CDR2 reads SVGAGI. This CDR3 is CASSYSTTGVEQYF. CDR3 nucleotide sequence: TGTGCCAGCAGTTACTCAACAACCGGGGTCGAGCAGTACTTC.

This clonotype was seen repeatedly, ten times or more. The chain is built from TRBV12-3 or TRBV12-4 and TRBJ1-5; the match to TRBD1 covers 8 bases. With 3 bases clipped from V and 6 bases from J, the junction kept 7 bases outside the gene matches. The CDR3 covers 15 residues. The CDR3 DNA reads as TGTGCCAGCAGTTTCGCAGGGGGCGCGGGTCAGCCCCAGCATTTT. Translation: CASSFAGGAGQPQHF.

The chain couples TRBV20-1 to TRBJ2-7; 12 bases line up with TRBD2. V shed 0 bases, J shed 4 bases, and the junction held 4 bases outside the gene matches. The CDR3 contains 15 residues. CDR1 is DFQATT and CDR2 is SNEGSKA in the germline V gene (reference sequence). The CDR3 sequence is CSARDPTSGGYEQYF. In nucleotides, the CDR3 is TGCAGTGCTAGAGATCCGACTAGCGGGGGTTACGAGCAGTACTTC.

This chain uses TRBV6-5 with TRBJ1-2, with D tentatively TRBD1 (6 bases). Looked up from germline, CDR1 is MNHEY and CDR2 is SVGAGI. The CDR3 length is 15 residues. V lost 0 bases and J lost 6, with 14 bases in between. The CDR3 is CASSYSRQGLDGYTF. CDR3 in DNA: TGTGCCAGCAGTTACTCCAGGCAGGGGTTAGATGGCTACACCTTC.